This TCR beta chain comes out of a study of shared clonotypes between healthy human individuals. Study in general: For every donor, three CD4 naive, three CD4 memory, two CD8 naive and one CD8 memory plates were used.

Original data processing: From ImmunoSEQ came sequences covering only the junction and carrying no quality scores, so filtering differed. Profiling relied on immunoSEQ multiplex PCR, and the TCRdb table lists in-frame clones only, not all of them. From that table come the V and J calls and clone size; the DNA was used to work out D and trimming. The sample has approximately 2.4 million clones, under 97% seen once; the top ten hold roughly 0.13%. The germline gives CDR1 SGHRS, CDR2 YFSETQ. This CDR3 spans 18 amino acids. V trimming: 4 bases; J trimming: 7 bases; junction bases outside the gene matches: 12.

The origin of this receptor is a man between 18 and 29 years old in good health. The chain employs TRBV5-1 and TRBJ2-1, with 15 bases matching TRBD2. Input material: naive CD4+ T cells sorted from blood. This sample's subset: CD45RA+ positively selected. This CDR3 is CASSDGTSGRSSKNEQFF. The CDR3, as DNA: TGCGCCAGCAGCGACGGGACTAGCGGGAGGAGCTCGAAGAATGAGCAGTTCTTC.